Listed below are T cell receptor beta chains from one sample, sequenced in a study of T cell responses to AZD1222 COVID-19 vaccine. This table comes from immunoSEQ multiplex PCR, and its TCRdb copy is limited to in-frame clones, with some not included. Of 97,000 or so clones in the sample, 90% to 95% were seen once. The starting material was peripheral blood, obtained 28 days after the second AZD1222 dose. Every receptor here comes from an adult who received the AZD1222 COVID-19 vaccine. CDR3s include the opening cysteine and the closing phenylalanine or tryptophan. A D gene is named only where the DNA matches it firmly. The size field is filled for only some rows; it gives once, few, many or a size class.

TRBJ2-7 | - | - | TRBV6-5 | TGTGCCAGCAGTTACTCGGGGGAATACGAGCAGTACTTC | CASSYSGEYEQYF
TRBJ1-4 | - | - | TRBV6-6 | TGTGCCAGCAGTTTTCAGGGCGCCAATGAAAAACTGTTTTTT | CASSFQGANEKLFF
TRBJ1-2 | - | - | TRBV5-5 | TGTGCCAGCAGCTTGGGGAAACCTGAGCTCTATGGCTACACCTTC | CASSLGKPELYGYTF
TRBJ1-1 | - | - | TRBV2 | TGTGCCACCCGAGCCGCCGACAGAACAAACACTGAAGCTTTCTTT | CATRAADRTNTEAFF
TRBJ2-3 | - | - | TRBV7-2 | TGTGCCAGCAGCCTAGCTGGGGGGCAAGATACGCAGTATTTT | CASSLAGGQDTQYF
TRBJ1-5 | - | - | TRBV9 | TGTGCCAGCAGCGCGACAGGTAATCAGCCCCAGCATTTT | CASSATGNQPQHF
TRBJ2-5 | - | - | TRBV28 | TGTGCCAGCAGTTTAGGCTCCTCTGGGACCCAGTACTTC | CASSLGSSGTQYF
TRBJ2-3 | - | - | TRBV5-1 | TGCGCCAGCAGCTTGGTTGGAGAACCAAGCACAGATACGCAGTATTTT | CASSLVGEPSTDTQYF
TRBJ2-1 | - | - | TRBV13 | TGTGCCAGCAGCCAAGGGCGGGTCACCAATGAGCAGTTCTTC | CASSQGRVTNEQFF
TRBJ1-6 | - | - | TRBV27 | TGTGCCAGCAGACTAGGGAGCTCCTATAATTCACCCCTCCACTTT | CASRLGSSYNSPLHF
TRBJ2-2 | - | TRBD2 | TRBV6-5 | TGTGCCAGCAGGTCGACTAGCATGGTCACCGGGGAGCTGTTTTTT | CASRSTSMVTGELFF
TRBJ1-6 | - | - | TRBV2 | TGTGCCAGCAGGGAAACCCTGGGAAGTTATAATTCACCCCTCCACTTT | CASRETLGSYNSPLHF
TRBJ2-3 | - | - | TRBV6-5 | TGTGCCAGCAGTCTGGAGGCAGATACGCAGTATTTT | CASSLEADTQYF
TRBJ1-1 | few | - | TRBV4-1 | TGCGCCAGCAGCCAAGTTCAGGGAACCACTGAAGCTTTCTTT | CASSQVQGTTEAFF
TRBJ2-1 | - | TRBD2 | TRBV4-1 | TGCGCCAGCAGCCAAGGACTAGCGGTCTACAATGAGCAGTTCTTC | CASSQGLAVYNEQFF
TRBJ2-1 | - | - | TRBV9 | TGTGCCAGCAGCCCCCTCGCCGGAGGGGATGAGCAGTTCTTC | CASSPLAGGDEQFF
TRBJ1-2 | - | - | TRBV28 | TGTGCCAGCAGCTACCGGAGAGGCTATGGCTACACCTTC | CASSYRRGYGYTF
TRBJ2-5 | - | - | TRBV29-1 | TGCAGCGTTGATAGGGCTAGAGAGACCCAGTACTTC | CSVDRARETQYF
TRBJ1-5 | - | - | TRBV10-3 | TGTGCCATCAGTGACGGGGGGCTTCAGCCCCAGCATTTT | CAISDGGLQPQHF
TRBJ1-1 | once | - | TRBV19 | TGTGCCAGTAGTATTCATGGGGGAGTTAACACTGAAGCTTTCTTT | CASSIHGGVNTEAFF
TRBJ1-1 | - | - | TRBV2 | TGTGCCAGCAGGACGGGGGGGGCATGGACTGAAGCTTTCTTT | CASRTGGAWTEAFF
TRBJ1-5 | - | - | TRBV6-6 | TGTGCCAGCAGTTGGCAAGATAGCAATCAGCCCCAGCATTTT | CASSWQDSNQPQHF
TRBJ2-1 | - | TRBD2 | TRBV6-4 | TGTGCCAGCAGTGACTCGGGGCGGGAGCTCGTCAATGAGCAGTTCTTC | CASSDSGRELVNEQFF
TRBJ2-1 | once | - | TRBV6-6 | TGTGCCAGCAGTTACTCGATGTTGAGCTCCTACAATGAGCAGTTCTTC | CASSYSMLSSYNEQFF
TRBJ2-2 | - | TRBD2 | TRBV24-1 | TGTGCCACCAGTGATTTGACTAGCGGGAAACCCGGGGAGCTGTTTTTT | CATSDLTSGKPGELFF
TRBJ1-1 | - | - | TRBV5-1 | TGCGCCAGCAGCTTGGGGCAGGGCTGGACTGAAGCTTTCTTT | CASSLGQGWTEAFF
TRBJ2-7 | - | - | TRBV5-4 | TGTGCCAGCAGCTCCCCTGCAGGGCGCTCCATCTTC | CASSSPAGRSIF
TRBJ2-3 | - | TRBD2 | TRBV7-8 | TGTGCCAGCAGCTCTCGGACTAGCGGGATTAAAGATACGCAGTATTTT | CASSSRTSGIKDTQYF